These 6 T cell receptor beta chains were all obtained from the same sample, sequenced in a study of identical twins. TCRdb itself ran the 5' RACE reads through MiXCR, one entry per CDR3 protein. The profile covers a few hundred thousand distinct CDR3 sequences, with roughly 15% appearing a single time and more than 0.4% taken by the ten largest. This same sample was also part of a study on yellow fever vaccine responses in identical twins.

The sequenced material came from CD4+ T cells sorted from blood. Receptor source: a woman aged 18-35 years in good health.

A few counts support this clonotype. This chain uses TRBV18 with TRBJ2-1, with D perhaps TRBD2 (5 bases). V lost 2 bases to trimming and J lost 7 bases, with 18 bases between them. Per germline, CDR1 KGHSH and CDR2 LQKENI. CDR3 length: 16 residues. CDR3 loop: CASSPGEGVTRNEQFF. CDR3 bases: TGTGCCAGCTCACCAGGTGAGGGAGTGACAAGGAATGAGCAGTTCTTC.

This clonotype has a handful of counts. V gene TRBV29-1 combines with J gene TRBJ2-1; D remains unclear. The V end was cut by 6 bases, the J end by 0 bases, with 18 bases between. Germline CDR1 reads SQVTM; CDR2 reads ANQGSEA. The CDR3 sequence is 16 residues long. As DNA, the CDR3 is TGCAGCGTGGCCCCTCGAGCCCAGAGCTCCTACAATGAGCAGTTCTTC. Translation: CSVAPRAQSSYNEQFF.

The V call is TRBV12-3 or TRBV12-4, the J call TRBJ2-7; 7 positions match TRBD1. J was trimmed by 3 bases and V by 4 bases; bases with no gene match: 6. The CDR3 contains 14 residues. In DNA form, the CDR3 reads TGTGCCAGCAGTTCGACCCAGGGGGTCTACGAGCAGTACTTC. Translated, it gives CASSSTQGVYEQYF.

The gene calls are TRBV5-1 and TRBJ2-2; no definite D call. The germline gives CDR1 SGHRS, CDR2 YFSETQ. Trimming removed 0 bases at V and 0 bases at J, with 9 bases between. This CDR3 region has 16 residues. The CDR3 loop reads CASSLAMAANTGELFF. The CDR3 DNA sequence: TGCGCCAGCAGCTTGGCCATGGCGGCGAACACCGGGGAGCTGTTTTTT.

The rearrangement joins TRBV5-6 to TRBJ2-1; a possible D gene is TRBD2 (5 bases). Germline values: CDR1 SGHDT, CDR2 YYEEEE. V dropped 6 bases and J dropped 1 base, with 20 bases sitting between them. The CDR3 is 17 amino acids. Here the CDR3 reads CASTAPVEAASYNEQFF. In nucleotides, the CDR3 is TGTGCCAGCACCGCCCCGGTGGAGGCAGCATCCTACAATGAGCAGTTCTTC.

This clonotype has just a few counts. Here the CDR3 DNA reads TGTGCCAGCAGCCAACCGGGACTAGCGGGAGGTACCAATGAGCAGTTCTTC. As protein: CASSQPGLAGGTNEQFF. The chain links TRBV7-3 to TRBJ2-1; TRBD2 agrees at 15 bases. V gave up 5 bases and J gave up 6 bases; unmatched junction bases: 8. Germline values: CDR1 SGHTA, CDR2 FQGTGA. The CDR3 is 17 amino acids.